A selection of T cell receptor beta chains follows, all from one sample in a study of blood T cell repertoires in COVID-19. TCRdb keeps only in-frame clones here, not all; method: immunoSEQ multiplex PCR. This sample carries 65,000 or so clones, roughly four fifths of them seen once, and the ten largest clones take under 15%. The sequencing input was peripheral blood. All receptors derive from an elderly man with acute or convalescent COVID-19. The CDR3 runs from the conserved cysteine through the conserved F or W. The D gene is left open where the match is weak. Not every row has a clone size; where given, it reads once, few, many or a size class.

d_gene | j_gene | abundance | v_gene | CDR3aa | CDR3nt
- | TRBJ1-2 | - | TRBV6-1 | CASSDRGGGYTF | TGTGCCAGCAGTGACCGAGGAGGGGGCTACACCTTC
- | TRBJ2-7 | - | TRBV3-1/TRBV3-2 | CASSSSGGLSYEQYF | TGTGCCAGCAGCTCCTCCGGCGGTCTCTCCTACGAGCAGTACTTC
TRBD1 | TRBJ2-6 | - | TRBV6-5 | CASSYDRAGANVLTF | TGTGCCAGCAGTTACGACAGGGCTGGGGCCAACGTCCTGACTTTC
TRBD2 | TRBJ2-6 | - | TRBV19 | CASSPGGQDVLTF | TGTGCCAGTAGTCCGGGGGGGCAGGACGTCCTGACTTTC
- | TRBJ2-5 | - | TRBV6-1 | CASSVAGSQETQYF | TGTGCCAGCAGTGTAGCCGGGAGCCAAGAGACCCAGTACTTC
- | TRBJ2-4 | few | TRBV7-9 | CASSLDLQNIQYF | TGTGCCAGCAGCTTAGATCTCCAAAACATTCAGTACTTC
- | TRBJ2-5 | once | TRBV3-1/TRBV3-2 | CASSQAGGGLETQYF | TGTGCCAGCAGCCAAGCAGGCGGGGGCTTAGAGACCCAGTACTTC
- | TRBJ2-1 | - | TRBV7-8 | CASSSPEGSFDPDLLHEQFF | TGTGCCAGCAGCTCCCCGGAGGGCTCTTTCGACCCCGATCTTCTCCATGAGCAGTTCTTC
- | TRBJ1-5 | - | TRBV19 | CASSSYRVRLNQPQHF | TGTGCCAGTAGTAGCTACAGGGTGAGACTCAATCAGCCCCAGCATTTT
TRBD1 | TRBJ1-2 | - | TRBV3-1/TRBV3-2 | CASSQGTGRLYGYTF | TGTGCCAGCAGCCAAGGGACAGGCAGGCTCTATGGCTACACCTTC
- | TRBJ1-1 | - | TRBV7-9 | CASRKGDTEAFF | TGTGCCAGCAGGAAAGGGGACACTGAAGCTTTCTTT
TRBD1 | TRBJ1-4 | - | TRBV18 | CASSSTGGAEKLFF | TGTGCCAGCTCATCGACAGGGGGCGCCGAAAAACTGTTTTTT
TRBD2 | TRBJ2-3 | - | TRBV19 | CASNSGGVTDTQYF | TGTGCCAGTAATAGCGGGGGAGTGACAGATACGCAGTATTTT
TRBD2 | TRBJ2-7 | - | TRBV11-3 | CASSLGEGAGDYEQYF | TGTGCCAGCAGCTTAGGGGAGGGTGCCGGGGACTACGAGCAGTACTTC
- | TRBJ1-4 | - | TRBV4-2 | CASSQSAGGQLNEKLFF | TGTGCCAGCAGCCAATCCGCCGGTGGGCAGTTGAATGAAAAACTGTTTTTT
- | TRBJ1-1 | - | TRBV30 | CAWSGTGYTEAFF | TGTGCCTGGAGCGGCACAGGGTACACTGAAGCTTTCTTT
- | TRBJ1-5 | - | TRBV27 | CASSPRSTSNQPQHF | TGTGCCAGCAGCCCAAGGAGTACCAGCAATCAGCCCCAGCATTTT
- | TRBJ1-1 | - | TRBV18 | CVSSQGHRVEAFF | TGTGTCAGCTCACAGGGTCACAGGGTTGAAGCTTTCTTT
- | TRBJ1-5 | - | TRBV10-2 | CASSPSQGVQPQHF | TGCGCCAGCAGCCCGTCCCAGGGTGTTCAGCCCCAGCATTTT
TRBD1 | TRBJ1-2 | - | TRBV7-9 | CASSLTGEAWGYTF | TGTGCCAGCAGCTTGACAGGGGAGGCGTGGGGCTACACCTTC
TRBD1 | TRBJ1-1 | - | TRBV6-2/TRBV6-3 | CASSSYDRVNTEAFF | TGTGCCAGCAGTTCCTACGACAGGGTAAACACTGAAGCTTTCTTT
TRBD2 | TRBJ2-5 | - | TRBV3-1/TRBV3-2 | CASSQEFGSGGAWEETQYF | TGTGCCAGCAGCCAAGAGTTCGGGAGCGGGGGGGCCTGGGAGGAGACCCAGTACTTC
- | TRBJ2-7 | - | TRBV6-6 | CASREPRESYEQYF | TGTGCCAGCAGAGAACCCAGGGAATCATACGAGCAGTACTTC
TRBD2 | TRBJ2-7 | - | TRBV6-1 | CASSPQGGSYEQYF | TGTGCCAGCAGTCCCCAAGGCGGGAGCTACGAGCAGTACTTC
TRBD2 | TRBJ2-2 | - | TRBV29-1 | CSGSGGLAGGTNTGELFF | TGCAGCGGATCAGGAGGACTAGCGGGGGGGACGAACACCGGGGAGCTGTTTTTT
- | TRBJ2-1 | - | TRBV10-3 | CAISSQDPVQFF | TGTGCCATCAGTTCCCAGGATCCCGTGCAGTTCTTC
- | TRBJ1-6 | few | TRBV9 | CASSVGPGPGNSPLHF | TGTGCCAGCAGCGTAGGGCCAGGACCGGGAAATTCACCCCTCCACTTT
TRBD2 | TRBJ2-3 | - | TRBV2 | CASSGTSGGANTQYF | TGTGCCAGCAGTGGGACTAGCGGGGGGGCCAATACGCAGTATTTT
TRBD1 | TRBJ2-6 | - | TRBV19 | CASSIDRGQGAGANVLTF | TGTGCCAGTAGTATAGACCGAGGGCAGGGGGCTGGGGCCAACGTCCTGACTTTC
- | TRBJ2-7 | once | TRBV11-2 | CASSSQGYEQYF | TGTGCCAGCAGCTCCCAGGGCTACGAGCAGTACTTC
TRBD1 | TRBJ1-5 | once | TRBV18 | CASSPDRDQPQHF | TGTGCCAGCTCACCAGACAGGGATCAGCCCCAGCATTTT
- | TRBJ2-7 | - | TRBV6-2/TRBV6-3 | CASSSPRVRGSYEQYF | TGTGCCAGCAGTTCTCCCAGGGTAAGGGGTTCCTACGAGCAGTACTTC
- | TRBJ1-1 | - | TRBV6-6 | CASSYAWEKNTEAFF | TGTGCCAGCAGTTACGCGTGGGAGAAGAACACTGAAGCTTTCTTT
TRBD1 | TRBJ1-2 | few | TRBV15 | CATTRDRATTNYGYTF | TGTGCCACCACCCGGGACAGGGCGACGACTAACTATGGCTACACCTTC
- | TRBJ2-1 | - | TRBV20-1 | CSAGHNEQFF | TGCAGCGCGGGCCACAATGAGCAGTTCTTC
TRBD1 | TRBJ2-3 | - | TRBV7-8 | CASSLRQGWTDTQYF | TGTGCCAGCAGCCTAAGACAGGGGTGGACAGATACGCAGTATTTT
TRBD1 | TRBJ1-2 | - | TRBV5-4 | CASSETGGEVYGYTF | TGTGCCAGCAGCGAAACAGGGGGCGAAGTCTATGGCTACACCTTC
- | TRBJ1-1 | - | TRBV12-3/TRBV12-4 | CASRAGLAEAFF | TGTGCCAGCAGGGCAGGGTTGGCTGAAGCTTTCTTT
TRBD2 | TRBJ2-6 | - | TRBV19 | CASSITGLAGGRTGANVLTF | TGTGCCAGTAGTATAACGGGACTAGCGGGGGGGAGGACTGGGGCCAACGTCCTGACTTTC
- | TRBJ2-5 | - | TRBV19 | CASSIRVRETQYF | TGTGCCAGTAGTATTCGAGTTAGAGAGACCCAGTACTTC
- | TRBJ1-1 | - | TRBV5-6 | CASSPSTGTEAFF | TGTGCCAGCAGCCCATCTACGGGCACTGAAGCTTTCTTT
- | TRBJ1-4 | few | TRBV2 | CASSDRTTNEKLFF | TGTGCCAGCAGTGACAGGACAACTAATGAAAAACTGTTTTTT
TRBD1 | TRBJ1-2 | - | TRBV13 | CASSNRDRKSYGYTF | TGTGCCAGCAGCAACCGGGACAGGAAATCCTATGGCTACACCTTC
TRBD1 | TRBJ2-7 | once | TRBV4-1 | CASSQSETPGQGIFYEQYF | TGCGCCAGCAGCCAATCTGAGACACCGGGACAGGGAATTTTCTACGAGCAGTACTTC
TRBD2 | TRBJ2-3 | - | TRBV29-1 | CSAPLGLAGGQSTDTQYF | TGCAGCGCTCCCCTCGGACTAGCGGGGGGGCAGAGCACAGATACGCAGTATTTT
- | TRBJ2-1 | - | TRBV5-1 | CASNRDSYNEQFF | TGCGCCAGCAACAGAGACTCCTACAATGAGCAGTTCTTC
- | TRBJ2-5 | - | TRBV27 | CASRRTHQETQYF | TGTGCCAGCAGGAGAACCCACCAAGAGACCCAGTACTTC
TRBD1 | TRBJ2-2 | - | TRBV6-6 | CASSLGQGLSGLFF | TGTGCCAGCAGTTTGGGACAGGGACTAAGTGGGCTGTTTTTT
- | TRBJ2-7 | - | TRBV5-1 | CASSPDGTPDYEQYF | TGCGCCAGCAGCCCGGACGGGACACCGGACTACGAGCAGTACTTC
TRBD1 | TRBJ1-2 | - | TRBV4-1 | CASSQDGWDRVNGYTF | TGCGCCAGCAGCCAAGACGGTTGGGACAGGGTGAATGGCTACACCTTC
- | TRBJ1-4 | - | TRBV7-2 | CASSFNPDEKLFF | TGTGCCAGCAGCTTTAATCCCGATGAAAAACTGTTTTTT
TRBD1 | TRBJ1-1 | few | TRBV6-2/TRBV6-3 | CASSPRQGSDTEAFF | TGTGCCAGCAGCCCTAGACAGGGGTCGGACACTGAAGCTTTCTTT
- | TRBJ2-3 | - | TRBV9 | CASSVGNGQTTDTQYF | TGTGCCAGCAGCGTCGGGAACGGGCAGACCACAGATACGCAGTATTTT
- | TRBJ1-3 | - | TRBV20-1 | CSASPQISGNTIYF | TGCAGTGCTAGTCCACAGATCTCTGGAAACACCATATATTTT
- | TRBJ2-3 | - | TRBV5-1 | CASSGAGDLADTQYF | TGCGCCAGCAGCGGCGCAGGGGATTTGGCAGATACGCAGTATTTT
TRBD1 | TRBJ1-2 | - | TRBV5-1 | CASSLDPDRGGEGYTF | TGCGCCAGCAGCTTGGACCCGGACAGGGGGGGCGAGGGCTACACCTTC